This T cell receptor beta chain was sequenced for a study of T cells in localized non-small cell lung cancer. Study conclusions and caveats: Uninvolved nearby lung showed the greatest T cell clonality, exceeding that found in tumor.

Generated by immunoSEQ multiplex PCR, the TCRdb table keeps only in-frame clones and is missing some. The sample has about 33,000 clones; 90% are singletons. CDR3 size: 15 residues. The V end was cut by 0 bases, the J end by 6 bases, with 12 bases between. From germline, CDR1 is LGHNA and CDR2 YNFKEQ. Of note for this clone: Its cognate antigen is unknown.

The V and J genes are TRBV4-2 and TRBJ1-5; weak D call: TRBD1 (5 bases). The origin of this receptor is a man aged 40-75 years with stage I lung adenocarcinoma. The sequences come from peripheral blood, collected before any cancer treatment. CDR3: CASSQDQTGVQPQHF. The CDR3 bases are TGTGCCAGCAGCCAAGATCAGACGGGGGTTCAGCCCCAGCATTTT.